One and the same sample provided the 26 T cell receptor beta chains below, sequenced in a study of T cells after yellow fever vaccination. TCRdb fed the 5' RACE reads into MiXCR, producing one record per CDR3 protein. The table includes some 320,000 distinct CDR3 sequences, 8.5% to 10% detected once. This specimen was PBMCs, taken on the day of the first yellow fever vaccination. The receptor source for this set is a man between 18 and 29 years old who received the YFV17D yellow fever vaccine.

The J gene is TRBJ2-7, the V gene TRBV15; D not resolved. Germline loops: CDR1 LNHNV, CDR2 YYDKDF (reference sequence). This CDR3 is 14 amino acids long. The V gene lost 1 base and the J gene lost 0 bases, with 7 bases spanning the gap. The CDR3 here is CATSRGALSYEQYF. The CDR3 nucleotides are TGTGCCACCAGCAGAGGAGCGCTCTCCTACGAGCAGTACTTC.

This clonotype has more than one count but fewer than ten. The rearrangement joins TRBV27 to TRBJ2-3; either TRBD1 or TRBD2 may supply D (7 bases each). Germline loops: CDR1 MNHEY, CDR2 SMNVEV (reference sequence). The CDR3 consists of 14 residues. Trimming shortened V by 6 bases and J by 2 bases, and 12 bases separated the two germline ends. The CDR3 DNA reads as TGTGCCAGCAGGCAGGGGGGGACCACAGATACGCAGTATTTT. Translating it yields CASRQGGTTDTQYF.

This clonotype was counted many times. The CDR3 is CASSLDRDEQFF. The CDR3, as DNA: TGTGCCAGCAGTCTCGACAGGGATGAGCAGTTCTTC. The chain links TRBV4-2 to TRBJ2-1; 7 bases match TRBD1. Germline CDR1 LGHNA, CDR2 YNFKEQ. With V trimmed by 6 bases and J by 8 bases, 4 bases remained unmatched. This CDR3 is built from 12 residues.

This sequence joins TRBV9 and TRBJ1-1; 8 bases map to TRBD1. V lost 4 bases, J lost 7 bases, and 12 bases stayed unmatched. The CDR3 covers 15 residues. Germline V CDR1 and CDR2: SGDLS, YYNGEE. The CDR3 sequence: CASSPPGQGAVEAFF. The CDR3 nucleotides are TGTGCCAGCAGCCCCCCAGGACAGGGTGCGGTTGAAGCTTTCTTT.

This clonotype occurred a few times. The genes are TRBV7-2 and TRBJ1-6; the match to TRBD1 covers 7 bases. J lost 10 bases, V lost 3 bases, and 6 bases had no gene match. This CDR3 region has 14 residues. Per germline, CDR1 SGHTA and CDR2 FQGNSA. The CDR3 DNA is TGTGCCAGCAGCTTGCAGACAGGGCCCTCACCCCTCCACTTT. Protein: CASSLQTGPSPLHF.

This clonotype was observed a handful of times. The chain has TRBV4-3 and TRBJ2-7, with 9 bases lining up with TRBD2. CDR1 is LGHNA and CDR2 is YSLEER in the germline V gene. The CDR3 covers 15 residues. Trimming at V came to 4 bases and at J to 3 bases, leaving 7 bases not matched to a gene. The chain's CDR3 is CASSRYLAGDYEQYF. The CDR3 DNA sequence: TGCGCCAGCAGCCGGTACTTAGCGGGGGACTACGAGCAGTACTTC.

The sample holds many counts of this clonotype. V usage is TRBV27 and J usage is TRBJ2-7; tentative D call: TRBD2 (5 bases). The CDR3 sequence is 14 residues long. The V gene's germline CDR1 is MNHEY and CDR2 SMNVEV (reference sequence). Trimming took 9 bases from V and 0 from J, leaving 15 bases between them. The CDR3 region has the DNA TGTGCCAGTGGACGGACTGGCAGCTCCTACGAGCAGTACGTC. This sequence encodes CASGRTGSSYEQYV.

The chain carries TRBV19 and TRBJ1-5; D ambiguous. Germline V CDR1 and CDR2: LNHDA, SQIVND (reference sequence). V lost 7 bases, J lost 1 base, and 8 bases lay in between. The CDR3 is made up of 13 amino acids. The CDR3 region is CASTQTSNQPQHF. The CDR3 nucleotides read TGTGCCAGTACCCAGACAAGCAATCAGCCCCAGCATTTT.

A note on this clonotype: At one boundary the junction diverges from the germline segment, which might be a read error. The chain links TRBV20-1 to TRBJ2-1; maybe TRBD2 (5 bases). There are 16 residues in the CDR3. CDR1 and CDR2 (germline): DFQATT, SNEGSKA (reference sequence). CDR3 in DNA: TGCTGTGCTAGCCAAGTAGCGAGCACCACCTACAATGAGCAGTTCTTC. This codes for CCASQVASTTYNEQFF.

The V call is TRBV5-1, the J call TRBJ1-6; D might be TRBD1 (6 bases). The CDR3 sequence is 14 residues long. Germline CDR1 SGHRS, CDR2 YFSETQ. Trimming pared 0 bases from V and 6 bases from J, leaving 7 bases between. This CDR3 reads CASSLVDSNSPLHF. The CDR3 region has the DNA TGCGCCAGCAGCTTGGTGGACAGTAATTCACCCCTCCACTTT.

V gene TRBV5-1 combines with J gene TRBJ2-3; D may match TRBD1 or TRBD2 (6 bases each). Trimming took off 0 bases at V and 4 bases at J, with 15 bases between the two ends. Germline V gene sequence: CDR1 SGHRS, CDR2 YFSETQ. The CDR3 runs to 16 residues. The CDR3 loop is CASSLEGGPGSDTQYF. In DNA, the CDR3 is TGCGCCAGCAGCTTGGAAGGGGGGCCGGGTTCAGATACGCAGTATTTT.

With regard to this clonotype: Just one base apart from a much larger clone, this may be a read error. The CDR3 nucleotides read TGTGCCAGCAGCGCAGAGGAGCGGGGGGGCCTGGAGACCCAGTACTTC. This codes for CASSAEERGGLETQYF. The gene calls are TRBV9 and TRBJ2-5; TRBD2 matches 10 bases. The CDR3 loop spans 16 amino acids. Germline CDR1 and CDR2: SGDLS and YYNGEE. The V gene end was trimmed by 3 bases and the J gene end by 5 bases; junction bases not matched to a gene: 10.

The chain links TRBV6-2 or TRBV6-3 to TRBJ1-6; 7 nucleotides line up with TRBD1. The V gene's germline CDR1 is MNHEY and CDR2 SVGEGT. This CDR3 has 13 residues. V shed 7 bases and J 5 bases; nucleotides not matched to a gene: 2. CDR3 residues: CASKTGNNSPLHF. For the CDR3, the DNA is TGTGCCAGCAAGACAGGGAATAATTCACCCCTCCACTTT.

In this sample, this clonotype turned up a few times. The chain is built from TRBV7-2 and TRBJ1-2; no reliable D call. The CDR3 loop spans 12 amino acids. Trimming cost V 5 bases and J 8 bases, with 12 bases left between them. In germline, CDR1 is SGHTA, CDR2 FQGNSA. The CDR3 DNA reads TGTGCCAGCAGCGTATCAATGGCCGGCTACACCTTC. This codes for CASSVSMAGYTF.

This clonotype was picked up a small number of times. The DNA of the CDR3 is TGTGCCACGAGCGGGGGCCACTCTCCTACGCAGTATTTT. Its protein is CATSGGHSPTQYF. This chain connects TRBV24-1 to TRBJ2-3, with 8 bases fitting TRBD2. J lost 8 bases, V lost 10 bases, and 10 bases had no gene match. CDR3 length: 13 amino acids. The germline gives CDR1 KGHDR, CDR2 SFDVKD.

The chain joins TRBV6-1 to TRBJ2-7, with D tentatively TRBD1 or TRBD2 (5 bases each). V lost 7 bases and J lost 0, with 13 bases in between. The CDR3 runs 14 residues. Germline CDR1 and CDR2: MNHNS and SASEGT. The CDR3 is CASINNGASYEQYF. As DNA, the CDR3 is TGTGCCAGCATCAACAACGGGGCCTCCTACGAGCAGTACTTC.

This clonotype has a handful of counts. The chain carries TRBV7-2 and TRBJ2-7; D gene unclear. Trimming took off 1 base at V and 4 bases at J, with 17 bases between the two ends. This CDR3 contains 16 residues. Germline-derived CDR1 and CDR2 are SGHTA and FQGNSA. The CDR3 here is CASSLETGLGFYEQYV. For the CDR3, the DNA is TGTGCCAGCAGCTTAGAGACCGGGTTAGGGTTTTACGAGCAGTACGTC.

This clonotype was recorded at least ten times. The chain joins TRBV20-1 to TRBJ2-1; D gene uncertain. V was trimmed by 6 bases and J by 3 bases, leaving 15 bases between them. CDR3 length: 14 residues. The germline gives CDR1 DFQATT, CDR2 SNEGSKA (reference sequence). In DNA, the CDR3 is TGCAGTGCCTCGTCGACTTTCGACTACAATGAGCAGTTCTTC. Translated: CSASSTFDYNEQFF.

The CDR3 is CASTTSAGVSRETQYF. The CDR3 region has the DNA TGCGCCAGCACCACCTCTGCGGGGGTCAGCCGGGAGACCCAGTACTTC. This chain connects TRBV5-1 to TRBJ2-5, with 7 bases identical to TRBD2. The CDR3 length is 16 residues. With V trimmed by 6 bases and J by 5 bases, 16 bases remained unmatched. CDR1 and CDR2 from the germline V gene are SGHRS and YFSETQ. Full variable domain (outside the CDR3, taken from reference TRBV5-1 and TRBJ2-5): KAGVTQTPRYLIKTRGQQVTLSCSPISGHRSVSWYQQTPGQGLQFLFEYFSETQRNKGNFPGRFSGRQFSNSRSEMNVSTLELGDSALYLCASTTSAGVSRETQYFGPGTRLLVL.

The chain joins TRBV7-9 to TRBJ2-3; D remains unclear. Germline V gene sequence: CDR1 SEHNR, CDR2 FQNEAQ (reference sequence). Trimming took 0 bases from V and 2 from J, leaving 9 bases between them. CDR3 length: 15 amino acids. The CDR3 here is CASSLARQLTDTQYF. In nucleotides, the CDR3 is TGTGCCAGCAGCTTAGCGCGCCAGCTCACAGATACGCAGTATTTT.

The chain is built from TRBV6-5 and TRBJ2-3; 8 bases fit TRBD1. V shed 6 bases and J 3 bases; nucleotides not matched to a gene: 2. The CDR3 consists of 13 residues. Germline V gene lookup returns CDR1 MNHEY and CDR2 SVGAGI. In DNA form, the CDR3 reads TGTGCCAGCAGATACAGGGGGACAGATACGCAGTATTTT. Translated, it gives CASRYRGTDTQYF.

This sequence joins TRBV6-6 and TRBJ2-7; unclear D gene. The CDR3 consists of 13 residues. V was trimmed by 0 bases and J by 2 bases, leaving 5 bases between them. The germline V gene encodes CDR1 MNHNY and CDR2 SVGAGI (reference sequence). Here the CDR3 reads CASSYSRAYEQYF. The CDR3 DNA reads TGTGCCAGCAGTTACTCGAGAGCCTACGAGCAGTACTTC.

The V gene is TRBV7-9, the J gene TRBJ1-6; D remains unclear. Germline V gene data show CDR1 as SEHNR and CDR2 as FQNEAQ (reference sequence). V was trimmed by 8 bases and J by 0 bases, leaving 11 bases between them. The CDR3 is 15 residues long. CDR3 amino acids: CASQPKSSYNSPLHF. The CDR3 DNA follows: TGTGCCAGCCAACCGAAGAGCTCCTATAATTCACCCCTCCACTTT.

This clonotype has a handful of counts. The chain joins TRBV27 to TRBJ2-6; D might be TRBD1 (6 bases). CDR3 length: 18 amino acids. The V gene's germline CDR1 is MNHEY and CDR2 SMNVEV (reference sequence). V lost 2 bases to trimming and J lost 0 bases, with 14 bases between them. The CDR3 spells CASSLGYRATSGANVLTF. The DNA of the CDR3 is TGTGCCAGCAGTTTAGGGTACAGGGCCACCTCTGGGGCCAACGTCCTGACTTTC.

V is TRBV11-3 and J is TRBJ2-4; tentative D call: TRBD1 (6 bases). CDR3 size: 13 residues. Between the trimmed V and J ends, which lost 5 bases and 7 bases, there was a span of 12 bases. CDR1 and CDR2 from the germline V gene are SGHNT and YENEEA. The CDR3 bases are TGTGCCAGCAGCCGGGCAGGGGAGAACATTCAGTACTTC. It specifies CASSRAGENIQYF. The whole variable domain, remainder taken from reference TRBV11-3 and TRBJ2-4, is EAGVVQSPRYKIIEKKQPVAFWCNPISGHNTLYWYLQNLGQGPELLIRYENEEAVDDSQLPKDRFSAERLKGVDSTLKIQPAELGDSAVYLCASSRAGENIQYFGAGTRLSVL.

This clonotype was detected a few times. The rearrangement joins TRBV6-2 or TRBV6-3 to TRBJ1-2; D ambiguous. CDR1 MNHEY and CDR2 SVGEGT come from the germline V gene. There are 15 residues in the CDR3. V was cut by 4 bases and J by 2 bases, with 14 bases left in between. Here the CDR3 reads CASSFYLGPNYGYTF. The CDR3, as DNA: TGTGCCAGCAGTTTCTATCTCGGACCGAACTATGGCTACACCTTC.